This T cell receptor beta chain came from a study of PD-1 blockade in classical Hodgkin lymphoma. Study in general: The nivolumab dose that patients received was 3 mg/kg, given intravenously every 2 weeks. Study-level findings and limits: When nivolumab was started under 1 year after ASCT, patients were excluded. Repertoires differed for reasons still undefined, possibly disease activity or prior therapy.

Here immunoSEQ multiplex PCR was the method, and the copy in TCRdb shows in-frame clones only, minus some. The sample lists about 26,000 clones; approximately 67% were seen once. Each of the patients experienced relapse following autologous stem cell transplantation, and their brentuximab vedotin exposure differed. There are 16 residues in the CDR3. V shed 5 bases, J shed 7 bases, and the junction held 16 bases outside the gene matches. CDR1 is GTSNPN and CDR2 is SVGIG in the germline V gene (reference sequence). In regard to this clone: The antigen is undetermined.

This receptor was identified in a human donor with classical Hodgkin lymphoma. Source: peripheral blood mononuclear cells (PBMCs), taken before the second cycle of nivolumab. V and J are TRBV30 and TRBJ1-5; 8 bases line up with TRBD1. CDR3 nucleotide sequence: TGTGCCTGGCAATTCCGGGGACAGGCATCTGGGCAGCCCCAGCATTTT. It translates to CAWQFRGQASGQPQHF.